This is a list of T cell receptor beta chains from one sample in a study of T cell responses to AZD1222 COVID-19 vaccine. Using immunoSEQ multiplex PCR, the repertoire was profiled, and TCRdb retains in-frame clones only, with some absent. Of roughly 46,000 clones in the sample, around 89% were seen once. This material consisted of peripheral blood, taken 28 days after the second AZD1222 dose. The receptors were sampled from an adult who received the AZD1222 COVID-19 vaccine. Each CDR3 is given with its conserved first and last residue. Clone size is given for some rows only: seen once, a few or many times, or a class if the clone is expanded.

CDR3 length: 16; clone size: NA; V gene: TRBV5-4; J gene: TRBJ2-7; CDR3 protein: CASSSGHPGESYEQYF
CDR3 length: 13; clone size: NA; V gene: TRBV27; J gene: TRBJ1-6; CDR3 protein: CASSFRGNSPLHF
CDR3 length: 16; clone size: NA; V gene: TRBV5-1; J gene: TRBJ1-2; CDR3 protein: CASSPGQGSGNYGYTF
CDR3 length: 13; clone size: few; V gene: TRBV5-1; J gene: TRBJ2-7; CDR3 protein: CASSFGRGYEQYF
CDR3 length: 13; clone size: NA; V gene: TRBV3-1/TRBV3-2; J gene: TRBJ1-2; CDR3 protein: CASSQGQAGGYTF
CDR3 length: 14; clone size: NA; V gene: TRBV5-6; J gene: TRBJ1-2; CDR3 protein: CASSPGQSRGGYTF
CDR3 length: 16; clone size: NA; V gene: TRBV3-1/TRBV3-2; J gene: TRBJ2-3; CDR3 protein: CASSQGGGGNTDTQYF
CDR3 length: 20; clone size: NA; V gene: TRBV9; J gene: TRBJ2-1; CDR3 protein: CASSPIRDGSPVKSYNEQFF
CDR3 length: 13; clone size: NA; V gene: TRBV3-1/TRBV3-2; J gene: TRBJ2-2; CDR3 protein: CASSQGTGRELFF
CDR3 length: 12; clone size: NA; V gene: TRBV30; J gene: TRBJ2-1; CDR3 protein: CAWSLEYNEQFF